The 14 T cell receptor beta chains given below trace back to one sample, sequenced in a study of Tregs in tolerant kidney transplant recipients. Measured with immunoSEQ multiplex PCR; TCRdb has only the in-frame clones, and not every one. The sample lists roughly 99,000 clones; approximately 93% were seen once. The sequenced sample was CD4+ T cells from blood, obtained before the transplant. These receptors were obtained from a human donor who received a combined kidney and bone marrow transplant.

V usage is TRBV4-1 and J usage is TRBJ2-2; 7 nucleotides agree with TRBD1. The CDR3 has 14 amino acids. The V segment lost 1 base and the J segment 6 bases; nucleotides outside the gene matches: 2. Germline assignment: CDR1 MGHRA and CDR2 YSYEKL. Here the CDR3 reads CASSQATGAGELFF. In nucleotides, the CDR3 is TGCGCCAGCAGCCAAGCAACAGGGGCCGGGGAGCTGTTTTTT.

This clone was seen only a few times. This chain links TRBV10-3 with TRBJ1-3; D gene ambiguous. The germline V gene encodes CDR1 ENHRY and CDR2 SYGVKD. The CDR3 covers 13 residues. Trimming took 8 bases from V and 3 from J, leaving 11 bases between them. CDR3 DNA sequence: TGTGCCATCCATGGCAGTAATGGAAACACCATATATTTT. As protein: CAIHGSNGNTIYF.

The rearrangement joins TRBV5-1 to TRBJ2-7; TRBD2 aligns across 7 bases. J gave up 4 bases and V 5 bases, and 3 bases lay outside the gene matches. Germline assignment: CDR1 SGHRS and CDR2 YFSETQ. The CDR3 has 12 residues. The CDR3 DNA sequence: TGCGCCAGCAGTTCGGGGGGATACGAGCAGTACTTC. Amino acids: CASSSGGYEQYF.

The chain employs TRBV5-8 and TRBJ2-7; tentative D call: TRBD2 (6 bases). The CDR3 runs to 14 residues. With 4 bases removed from V and 2 bases from J, the gap between germline ends came to 13 bases. CDR1 is SGHTS and CDR2 is YDEGEE in the germline V gene. CDR3 nucleotides: TGTGCCAGCAGCGGAAGGGACTCCGCCTACGAGCAGTACTTC. This encodes CASSGRDSAYEQYF.

The rearrangement uses TRBV7-3 and TRBJ2-2; 7 nucleotides agree with TRBD2. CDR3 length equals 15 residues. In germline, CDR1 is SGHTA, CDR2 FQGTGA. The V and J ends lost 2 bases and 1 base, in that order; junction bases with no gene match: 1. The CDR3 here is CASSLLAENTGELFF. CDR3 coding DNA: TGTGCCAGCAGCTTACTAGCGGAGAACACCGGGGAGCTGTTTTTT.

This sequence joins TRBV28 and TRBJ2-7; 8 nucleotides align to TRBD2. With V trimmed by 4 bases and J by 2 bases, 1 base remained unmatched. The CDR3 loop spans 13 amino acids. The V gene's germline CDR1 is MDHEN and CDR2 SYDVKM. The CDR3 DNA sequence: TGTGCCAGCAGTTGGCGGGGGGCCTACGAGCAGTACTTC. Protein sequence: CASSWRGAYEQYF.

This clone was detected once. The chain is built from TRBV28 and TRBJ1-2; no definite D call. The CDR3 totals 11 residues. Trimming pared 5 bases from V and 4 bases from J, leaving 5 bases between. CDR1 and CDR2 from the germline V gene are MDHEN and SYDVKM. The CDR3 sequence is CASSPGYGYTF. DNA for the CDR3: TGTGCCAGCAGTCCGGGCTATGGCTACACCTTC.

The chain couples TRBV18 to TRBJ2-3, with 7 bases that match TRBD2. Germline trimming cut 6 bases from V and 2 bases from J; bases unmatched to any gene: 8. The CDR3 sequence is 15 residues long. Germline CDR1 KGHSH, CDR2 LQKENI. The CDR3 loop is CASSPASGLTDTQYF. In nucleotides, the CDR3 is TGTGCCAGCTCTCCGGCTAGCGGACTCACAGATACGCAGTATTTT.

J is TRBJ1-4 and V is TRBV4-2; D is unresolved. Germline loops: CDR1 LGHNA, CDR2 YNFKEQ. Trimming took 4 bases from V and 7 from J, leaving 19 bases between them. The CDR3 sequence is 16 residues long. The CDR3 is CASSLEEGRRFEKLFF. As DNA, the CDR3 is TGTGCCAGCAGCCTAGAAGAGGGAAGAAGATTTGAAAAACTGTTTTTT.

This chain uses TRBV5-1 with TRBJ2-5; D may be TRBD1 (8 bases). The CDR3 contains 17 residues. The germline gives CDR1 SGHRS, CDR2 YFSETQ. The V gene lost 1 base and the J gene lost 7 bases, with 23 bases spanning the gap. The CDR3 protein is CASSLTAGTGYMGTQYF. As DNA, the CDR3 is TGCGCCAGCAGCTTGACAGCGGGGACAGGCTATATGGGGACCCAGTACTTC. Full variable domain (missing parts from reference TRBV5-1 and TRBJ2-5): KAGVTQTPRYLIKTRGQQVTLSCSPISGHRSVSWYQQTPGQGLQFLFEYFSETQRNKGNFPGRFSGRQFSNSRSEMNVSTLELGDSALYLCASSLTAGTGYMGTQYFGPGTRLLVL.

This clone was found a few times. V is TRBV10-1 and J is TRBJ2-7; D may be TRBD2 (5 bases). The CDR3 runs to 9 residues. V was pared by 11 bases and J by 7 bases, with 9 bases between. Germline loops: CDR1 WNHNN, CDR2 SYGVQD (reference sequence). For the CDR3, the DNA is TGCGCCGGGCAGCGGGAGCAGTACTTC. Its protein product is CAGQREQYF.

The chain combines TRBV25-1 with TRBJ1-1; TRBD1 aligns across 7 bases. CDR3 length equals 17 residues. After removal of 6 bases from V and 5 bases from J, the junction contained 18 bases not matched to a gene. Germline V gene lookup returns CDR1 MGHDK and CDR2 SYGVNS. The CDR3 protein is CASSPAGQGPRGTEAFF. The DNA of the CDR3 is TGTGCCAGCAGCCCGGCCGGGCAGGGACCCAGGGGGACTGAAGCTTTCTTT.

To note about this clone: Other DNA sequences in the same sample also yield this CDR3. The J gene is TRBJ2-1, the V gene TRBV6-1; D remains ambiguous. The V gene's germline CDR1 is MNHNS and CDR2 SASEGT. CDR3 length equals 13 residues. Trimming removed 2 bases at V and 6 bases at J, with 8 bases between. The CDR3 DNA sequence: TGTGCCAGCAGTGAAACCAGTGTCAATGAGCAGTTCTTC. Translating it yields CASSETSVNEQFF.

The rearrangement links TRBV28 to TRBJ2-7; 9 bases align to TRBD1. The V gene end was trimmed by 6 bases and the J gene end by 4 bases; junction bases not matched to a gene: 19. The CDR3 totals 18 residues. Germline V gene lookup returns CDR1 MDHEN and CDR2 SYDVKM. Written as DNA, the CDR3 is TGTGCCAGCAGACCAATGGGAACACAGGGGGCAAGTTTTTACGAGCAGTACTTC. Its protein is CASRPMGTQGASFYEQYF.